This entry describes one T cell receptor beta chain. This entry belongs to a study of T cell changes during pregnancy in multiple sclerosis. Trimming cost V 1 base and J 7 bases; bases outside gene matches: 7. There are 15 residues in the CDR3. Germline assignment: CDR1 SGHAT and CDR2 FQNNGV. Repertoires were generated with immunoSEQ multiplex PCR, while TCRdb's copy carries only in-frame clones and drops some. The data show under 50,000 clones, roughly 94% seen once. The chain carries TRBV11-2 and TRBJ2-1; 7 bases map to TRBD2. This specimen consisted of CD8+ T cells from peripheral blood mononuclear cells, obtained in the first trimester of pregnancy. The TCR sequence derives from a female donor with multiple sclerosis, enrolled in a pregnancy study. CDR3 residues: CASSLALADRNEQFF. CDR3 nucleotides: TGTGCCAGCAGCTTAGCCCTAGCGGATAGAAATGAGCAGTTCTTC.